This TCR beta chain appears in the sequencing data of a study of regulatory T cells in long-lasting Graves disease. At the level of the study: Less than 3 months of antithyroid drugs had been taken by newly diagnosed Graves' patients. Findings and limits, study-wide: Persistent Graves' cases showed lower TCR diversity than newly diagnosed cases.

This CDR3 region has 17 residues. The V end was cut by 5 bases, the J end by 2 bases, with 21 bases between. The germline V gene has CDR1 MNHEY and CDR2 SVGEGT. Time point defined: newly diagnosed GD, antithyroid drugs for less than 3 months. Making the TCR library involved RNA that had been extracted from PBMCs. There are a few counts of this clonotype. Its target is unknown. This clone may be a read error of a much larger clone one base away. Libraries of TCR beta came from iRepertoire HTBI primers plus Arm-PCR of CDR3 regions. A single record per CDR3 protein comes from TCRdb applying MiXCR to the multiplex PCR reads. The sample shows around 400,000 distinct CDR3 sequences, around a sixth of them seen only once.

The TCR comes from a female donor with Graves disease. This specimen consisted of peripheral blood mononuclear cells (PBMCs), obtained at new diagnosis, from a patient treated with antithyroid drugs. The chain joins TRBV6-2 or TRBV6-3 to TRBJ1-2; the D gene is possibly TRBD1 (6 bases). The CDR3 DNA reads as TGTGCCAGCAGTACCCCTCGAAACGGACAGAAAAACTATGGCTACACCTTC. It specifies CASSTPRNGQKNYGYTF.